Each of the 32 T cell receptor beta chains below was sequenced from the same sample in a study of T cells in Graves' hyperthyroidism and ophthalmopathy. Template material for amplifying TCR beta CDR3 regions consisted of RNA transcripts. The TCR CDR3 was amplified in a first-round RT-PCR using the HTBI primer set. Using its own MiXCR run on the multiplex PCR reads, TCRdb lists one record per CDR3 protein. The data show approximately 300,000 distinct CDR3 sequences, approximately 16% seen once. Sequencing was carried out using blood. Receptors originate from a young man with Graves' hyperthyroidism.

The gene calls are TRBV6-1 and TRBJ2-1; 9 nucleotides agree with TRBD1. Trimming took 5 bases from V and 7 from J; bases not matched to a gene: 9. The CDR3 has 15 amino acids. The germline CDR1 and CDR2 sequences are MNHNS and SASEGT. This CDR3 is CASSQTGGAWNEQFF. The CDR3 DNA follows: TGTGCCAGCAGTCAAACAGGGGGCGCCTGGAATGAGCAGTTCTTC.

The chain has TRBV7-6 and TRBJ2-2; either TRBD1 or TRBD2 may fit D (5 bases each). The CDR3 is 13 residues long. Germline V gene data show CDR1 as SGHVS and CDR2 as FNYEAQ. Trimming took 3 bases from V and 8 from J, leaving 10 bases between them. The CDR3 is CASSFPGSGELFF. DNA of the CDR3: TGTGCCAGCAGCTTCCCAGGGAGTGGGGAGCTGTTTTTT. Filled out from reference TRBV7-6 and TRBJ2-2, the complete variable domain reads GAGVSQSPRYKVTKRGQDVALRCDPISGHVSLYWYRQALGQGPEFLTYFNYEAQQDKSGLPNDRFSAERPEGSISTLTIQRTEQRDSAMYRCASSFPGSGELFFGEGSRLTVL.

This clonotype appeared many times. The chain joins TRBV29-1 to TRBJ2-7; 9 positions agree with TRBD2. V shed 8 bases and J 1 base; nucleotides not matched to a gene: 21. Germline loops: CDR1 SQVTM, CDR2 ANQGSEA. The CDR3 extends over 18 amino acids. The CDR3 sequence: CSHSFGRLAGDKSYEQYF. The CDR3 nucleotides read TGCAGCCACTCTTTTGGGAGGTTAGCGGGAGATAAGTCCTACGAGCAGTACTTC.

V and J are TRBV5-1 and TRBJ2-3, with TRBD2 identical over 7 bases. CDR1 is SGHRS, CDR2 YFSETQ, per germline. The V segment lost 3 bases and the J segment 1 base; nucleotides outside the gene matches: 11. The CDR3 length is 17 residues. This CDR3 is CASSSSSLAGGTDTQYF. Written as DNA, the CDR3 is TGCGCCAGCAGCTCCTCGTCTCTGGCGGGAGGCACAGATACGCAGTATTTT. Using reference TRBV5-1 and TRBJ2-3 for the parts outside the CDR3, the full variable domain is KAGVTQTPRYLIKTRGQQVTLSCSPISGHRSVSWYQQTPGQGLQFLFEYFSETQRNKGNFPGRFSGRQFSNSRSEMNVSTLELGDSALYLCASSSSSLAGGTDTQYFGPGTRLTVL.

This clonotype was detected only a few times. This chain connects TRBV6-1 to TRBJ2-2, with D possibly matching TRBD2 (6 bases). This CDR3 comprises 14 residues. Germline V gives CDR1 MNHNS, CDR2 SASEGT. Deletions cut 4 bases from V and 7 bases from J, with 13 bases between. CDR3 sequence reads: CASSVRRGNGELFF. The CDR3 nucleotides read TGTGCCAGCAGTGTTAGGAGGGGTAACGGGGAGCTGTTTTTT.

This clonotype was observed at least ten times. This rearrangement joins TRBV5-1 to TRBJ2-7, with 10 bases identical to TRBD1. From germline, CDR1 is SGHRS and CDR2 YFSETQ. J was trimmed by 7 bases and V by 4 bases; bases with no gene match: 8. The CDR3 has 14 residues. The CDR3 nucleotides are TGCGCCAGCAGCGTGGGACAGGGGCGGGGGGAGCAGTACTTC. Protein: CASSVGQGRGEQYF. Variable domain in full (rest from reference TRBV5-1 and TRBJ2-7): KAGVTQTPRYLIKTRGQQVTLSCSPISGHRSVSWYQQTPGQGLQFLFEYFSETQRNKGNFPGRFSGRQFSNSRSEMNVSTLELGDSALYLCASSVGQGRGEQYFGPGTRLTVT.

In DNA form, the CDR3 reads TGCGCCAGCAGCTTGGTTGGGACTAGAGACTACGAGCAGTACTTC. The encoded protein is CASSLVGTRDYEQYF. The chain recombines TRBV5-1 with TRBJ2-7; 8 bases map to TRBD2. The CDR3 is made up of 15 amino acids. Germline lookup yields CDR1 SGHRS and CDR2 YFSETQ. The J segment lost 3 bases and the V segment lost 0 bases, leaving 5 bases of the junction unmatched.

This clonotype showed up many times. The chain employs TRBV5-1 and TRBJ2-3; D unresolved. CDR3 size: 15 residues. V lost 2 bases and J lost 0, with 10 bases in between. Per germline, CDR1 SGHRS and CDR2 YFSETQ. The DNA of the CDR3 is TGCGCCAGCAGCTTCCTGACGGACAGCACAGATACGCAGTATTTT. Translation: CASSFLTDSTDTQYF.

This clonotype has a count of ten or more. This chain uses TRBV20-1 with TRBJ2-7; tentative D call: TRBD1 (5 bases). The germline V and J ends were trimmed by 3 bases and 3 bases, with 15 bases remaining between them. This CDR3 region has 14 residues. CDR1 DFQATT and CDR2 SNEGSKA come from the germline V gene (reference sequence). In DNA form, the CDR3 reads TGCAGTGCTAGTGGCCAGGGCTCAGTCTACGAGCAGTACTTC. This gives the protein CSASGQGSVYEQYF.

The sample holds a few counts of this clonotype. The J gene is TRBJ2-2, the V gene TRBV19; unclear D gene. V lost 4 bases and J lost 8, with 8 bases in between. The CDR3 is made up of 12 amino acids. Germline loops: CDR1 LNHDA, CDR2 SQIVND (reference sequence). The CDR3 sequence is CASSTDGGELFF. The CDR3, as DNA: TGTGCCAGTAGTACCGACGGAGGGGAGCTGTTTTTT. Together with reference TRBV19 and TRBJ2-2, the CDR3 gives the full variable domain: DGGITQSPKYLFRKEGQNVTLSCEQNLNHDAMYWYRQDPGQGLRLIYYSQIVNDFQKGDIAEGYSVSREKKESFPLTVTSAQKNPTAFYLCASSTDGGELFFGEGSRLTVL.

This clonotype was detected once. A clone one base away is much larger, so this may be a read error. The chain has TRBV29-1 and TRBJ2-7, with D unclear. The CDR3 length is 13 residues. CDR1 is SQVTM, CDR2 ANQGSEA, per germline. The CDR3 sequence is CSVRGQSSYERYF. The CDR3 region has the DNA TGCAGCGTGAGAGGTCAAAGCTCCTACGAGCGGTACTTC.

This clonotype was counted between two and nine times. The chain combines TRBV6-1 with TRBJ2-2; D gene unclear. The ends were cut back, 7 bases at V and 6 bases at J, with 18 bases in the middle. This CDR3 has 15 amino acids. Germline V CDR1 and CDR2: MNHNS, SASEGT. CDR3 DNA: TGTGCCAGCACCTCATTCCCCTCCCCAGCCGGGGAGCTGTTTTTT. This sequence encodes CASTSFPSPAGELFF.

This clonotype was picked up a small number of times. The V call is TRBV7-9, the J call TRBJ2-2; 10 bases agree with TRBD2. The CDR3 has 18 amino acids. Per the germline V gene, CDR1 is SEHNR and CDR2 is FQNEAQ (reference sequence). V shed 5 bases and J 2 bases; nucleotides not matched to a gene: 11. The CDR3 protein is CASSPTGVAGGNTGELFF. CDR3 DNA sequence: TGTGCCAGCAGCCCAACGGGGGTAGCGGGAGGAAACACCGGGGAGCTGTTTTTT.

This clonotype was detected many times. The genes are TRBV6-5 and TRBJ1-1; D is uncertain. The germline CDR1 and CDR2 sequences are MNHEY and SVGAGI. This CDR3 spans 14 amino acids. V shed 2 bases and J shed 0 bases, with 7 bases lying between them. This CDR3 is CASSYIGVNTEAFF. The CDR3 DNA reads as TGTGCCAGCAGTTACATTGGGGTGAACACTGAAGCTTTCTTT.

V usage is TRBV5-1 and J usage is TRBJ2-6; no reliable D call. The CDR3 is made up of 16 amino acids. Germline CDR1 reads SGHRS; CDR2 reads YFSETQ. Trimming removed 0 bases from V and 2 bases from J, with 9 bases in between. The CDR3 protein is CASSLESAPGANVLTF. DNA of the CDR3: TGCGCCAGCAGCTTGGAGTCGGCTCCTGGGGCCAACGTCCTGACTTTC.

This clonotype has at least ten counts. V and J are TRBV28 and TRBJ1-2; the D gene is possibly TRBD1 (6 bases). From germline, CDR1 is MDHEN and CDR2 SYDVKM. Trimming removed 5 bases at V and 9 bases at J, with 10 bases between. This CDR3 spans 11 amino acids. CDR3 DNA sequence: TGTGCCAGCAGTGGAACAGGGCGCTACACCTTC. Translated: CASSGTGRYTF.

This clonotype has a handful of counts. The chain couples TRBV12-3 or TRBV12-4 to TRBJ2-1; weak D call: TRBD2 (6 bases). The length of the CDR3 is 15 residues. Trimming removed 1 base from V and 5 bases from J, with 12 bases in between. CDR3 protein: CASSLVAGRDNEQFF. The CDR3 coding sequence is TGTGCCAGCAGTTTAGTTGCGGGAAGGGACAATGAGCAGTTCTTC.

This clonotype was recorded many times. The chain carries TRBV6-6 and TRBJ1-5; D gene uncertain. This CDR3 spans 16 amino acids. Germline CDR1 MNHNY, CDR2 SVGAGI (reference sequence). The V gene lost 2 bases and the J gene lost 2 bases, with 13 bases spanning the gap. In nucleotides, the CDR3 is TGTGCCAGCAGTTACACCAGGACGGGTGGCAATCAGCCCCAGCATTTT. Encoded protein: CASSYTRTGGNQPQHF.

There are a few counts of this clonotype. The chain recombines TRBV7-9 with TRBJ1-2; unclear D gene. Germline CDR1 and CDR2: SEHNR and FQNEAQ (reference sequence). The CDR3 has 13 amino acids. Trimming shortened V by 1 base and J by 3 bases, and 6 bases separated the two germline ends. The CDR3 region has the DNA TGTGCCAGCAGCTTAGACAGCCACTATGGCTACACCTTC. It specifies CASSLDSHYGYTF.

The genes are TRBV9 and TRBJ1-3; D remains ambiguous. The CDR3 runs 14 residues. Germline CDR1 reads SGDLS; CDR2 reads YYNGEE. The V and J ends lost 1 base and 4 bases respectively, with 9 bases between them. CDR3 DNA sequence: TGTGCCAGCAGCGTACTCGTTTCCGGAAACACCATATATTTT. It yields the protein CASSVLVSGNTIYF.

This sequence joins TRBV20-1 and TRBJ1-5, with no clear D. V was pared by 0 bases and J by 4 bases, with 10 bases between. CDR1 and CDR2 from the germline V gene are DFQATT and SNEGSKA (reference sequence). The length of the CDR3 is 14 residues. The DNA of the CDR3 is TGCAGTGCTAGAGAGTGGGAGGGAAATCAGCCCCAGCATTTT. As protein: CSAREWEGNQPQHF.

In this sample, this clonotype turned up many times. The CDR3 loop is CASSLTGTPRTDTQYF. Here the CDR3 DNA reads TGTGCCAGCAGTCTAACCGGGACCCCGAGGACAGATACGCAGTATTTT. This sequence joins TRBV12-3 or TRBV12-4 and TRBJ2-3; tentatively, D is TRBD1 or TRBD2 (5 bases each). CDR3 length equals 16 residues. Trimming stripped 5 bases from V and 3 bases from J, with 18 bases between.

This clonotype was seen at least ten times. The V call is TRBV6-1, the J call TRBJ2-7, with 7 bases lining up with TRBD2. Per the germline V gene, CDR1 is MNHNS and CDR2 is SASEGT. Trimming took 5 bases from V and 4 from J; bases not matched to a gene: 8. The CDR3 totals 14 residues. CDR3 sequence reads: CASSPGGRPYEQYF. Here the CDR3 DNA reads TGTGCCAGCAGTCCCGGCGGGAGACCATACGAGCAGTACTTC.

Points on this clonotype: The junction departs from germline at one end; a sequencing error may be responsible. The V and J genes are TRBV20-1 and TRBJ1-2; D might be TRBD1 (6 bases). The CDR3 sequence is 12 residues long. Germline V gene sequence: CDR1 DFQATT, CDR2 SNEGSKA (reference sequence). The CDR3 protein is CSAPVGGYGHTF. Written as DNA, the CDR3 is TGCAGTGCCCCAGTGGGGGGCTATGGCCACACCTTC.

Details on this clonotype: Because the CDR3's place on the DNA is in doubt, the DNA is left out and the CDR3 is given as listed by TCRdb. This chain uses TRBV12-3 or TRBV12-4 with TRBJ1-4; the DNA was not compared with TRBD1, the D call given in the table. Including both end residues, the CDR3 is 13 amino acids long. Here the CDR3 reads CASSPPGAKNCFF.

This clonotype came up many times. The chain links TRBV20-1 to TRBJ2-5; 8 nucleotides agree with TRBD1. Germline assignment: CDR1 DFQATT and CDR2 SNEGSKA (reference sequence). V shed 1 base and J 2 bases; nucleotides not matched to a gene: 3. This CDR3 spans 14 amino acids. CDR3 nucleotide sequence: TGCAGTGCTAGAGGACAGGGGCAACAAGAGACCCAGTACTTC. It codes for CSARGQGQQETQYF.

This CDR3 reads CASSIGHPGGFLNTEAFF. DNA for the CDR3: TGTGCCAGTAGTATAGGTCACCCCGGGGGCTTCCTGAACACTGAAGCTTTCTTT. V gene TRBV19 combines with J gene TRBJ1-1; the D gene is possibly TRBD1 (6 bases). Trimming shortened V by 1 base and J by 0 bases, and 18 bases separated the two germline ends. The germline gives CDR1 LNHDA, CDR2 SQIVND (reference sequence). The CDR3 sequence is 18 residues long.

On this clonotype: A much more abundant neighbour one base away suggests this may be a read error. The rearrangement uses TRBV3-1 and TRBJ2-3; the match to TRBD1 covers 8 bases. The germline gives CDR1 LGHDT, CDR2 YNNKEL (reference sequence). The CDR3 length is 15 residues. V shed 1 base, J shed 5 bases, and the junction held 5 bases outside the gene matches. The DNA of the CDR3 is TGTGCCAGCAGCCAAGGACCAGGGGGCGTAGATACGCAGTATTTT. This encodes CASSQGPGGVDTQYF.

This clonotype appeared many times. The chain links TRBV3-1 to TRBJ1-1, with D uncertain. Trimming left V 1 base short and J 4 bases short, with 10 bases between. The CDR3 sequence is 14 residues long. The germline V gene encodes CDR1 LGHDT and CDR2 YNNKEL (reference sequence). The CDR3 coding sequence is TGTGCCAGCAGCCAAGTTGGGTGGGGCACTGAAGCTTTCTTT. The encoded protein is CASSQVGWGTEAFF.

This clonotype was recorded at least ten times. The chain joins TRBV27 to TRBJ2-7; D is perhaps TRBD2 (6 bases). Trimming cost V 5 bases and J 3 bases, with 23 bases left between them. There are 17 residues in the CDR3. Germline V gene sequence: CDR1 MNHEY, CDR2 SMNVEV (reference sequence). The CDR3 is CASSPPAGGGTDYEQYF. The CDR3 nucleotides are TGTGCCAGCAGTCCGCCCGCAGGAGGCGGGACGGACTACGAGCAGTACTTC.

CDR3 residues: CASSSVAGGWMFF. CDR3 in DNA: TGTGCCAGCAGCTCCGTAGCGGGCGGATGGATGTTCTTC. The rearrangement uses TRBV7-3 and TRBJ2-1; 7 nucleotides line up with TRBD2. Germline V CDR1 and CDR2: SGHTA, FQGTGA. The CDR3 has 13 residues. Losses at the gene ends were 4 bases for V and 15 bases for J; bases not matched to a gene: 12.

On this clonotype itself: A read error may be the cause here, since a much bigger clone is one base away. CDR3 in amino acids: CAWSVPPEAFF. In DNA form, the CDR3 reads TGTGCCTGGAGTGTACCCCCTGAAGCTTTCTTT. V is TRBV30 and J is TRBJ1-1; D remains ambiguous. Germline CDR1 reads GTSNPN; CDR2 reads SVGIG (reference sequence). Trimming shortened V by 0 bases and J by 6 bases, and 5 bases separated the two germline ends. This CDR3 spans 11 amino acids.